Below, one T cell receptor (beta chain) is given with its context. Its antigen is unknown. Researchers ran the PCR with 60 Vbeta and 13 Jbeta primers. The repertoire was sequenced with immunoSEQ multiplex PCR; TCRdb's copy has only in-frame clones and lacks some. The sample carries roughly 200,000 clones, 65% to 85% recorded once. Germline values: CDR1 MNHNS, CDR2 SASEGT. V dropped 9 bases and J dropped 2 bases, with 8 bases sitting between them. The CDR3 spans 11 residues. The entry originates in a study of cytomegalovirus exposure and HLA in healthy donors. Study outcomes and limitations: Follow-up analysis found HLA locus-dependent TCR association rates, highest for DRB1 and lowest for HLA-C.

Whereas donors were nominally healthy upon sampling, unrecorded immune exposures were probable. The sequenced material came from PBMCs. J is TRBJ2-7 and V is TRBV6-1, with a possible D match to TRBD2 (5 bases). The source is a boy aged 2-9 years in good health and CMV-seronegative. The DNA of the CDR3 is TGTGCCAGTACCGGGGCCTACGAGCAGTACTTC. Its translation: CASTGAYEQYF.